This T cell receptor beta chain derives from a study of blood T cell repertoires in COVID-19 (dated by TCRdb to about 2020). The study in broad terms: Samples covering the acute and convalescent phases of COVID-19 were provided by collaborators in the United States, Italy and Spain. Subjects who had been exposed to COVID-19, were actively infected with it, or had recovered from it provided the deeply sampled blood TCRbeta repertoires that made up the dataset. Samples came from the ongoing ImmuneRACE study (first 160 participants) plus 1,254 subjects from 6 global collaborators. Where available, HLA class I and class II types were obtained from metadata supplied by the sample provider rather than from assay-based typing. The repertoires were released in a freely available public database intended as a resource for research on the immune response to SARS-CoV-2. Nearly every sample came with metadata listing a de-identified subject ID, COVID-19 status, age in years and sex. The prospective study material was composed of cDNA or gDNA derived from T cells, B-cell-depleted T cells, or PBMCs. The research as a whole found: The amount of clinical and demographic metadata varied by source and participant and was provided uncurated.

One collaborating source in Seattle enrolled patients while the patients were actively infected and followed the patients over time throughout the course of disease. Whole blood was collected in K2EDTA tubes by collaborating institutions according to the institutions' own protocols. For TCRbeta analysis, collaborators shipped samples in one of three forms: frozen whole blood, isolated PBMCs, or DNA extracted from either of those sample types. The germline V gene supplies CDR1 ENHRY and CDR2 SYGVKD. The CDR3 contains 13 residues, cysteine and phenylalanine counted. The DNA shown is the 39-base CDR3, in frame from base 1. At the junction V is shortened by 2 bases and J by 6 bases; bases outside the gene matches: 2. This clone was seen just once. It has no known antigen specificity. No quality values exist for individual bases; no much larger clone is one base distant. The immunoSEQ Assay, a bias-controlled multiplex PCR, was used to amplify TCRbeta CDR3 regions from genomic DNA. The authors processed their data as follows. The number of nucleated cells in each sample was estimated by amplification of reference gene primers within the assay. To quantify the absolute abundance of each unique TCRbeta CDR3 rearrangement, sequence reads were collapsed and filtered. For each sample, productive Simpson clonality was calculated as the square root of Simpson's diversity index across productive rearrangements. What TCRdb holds here is the immuneACCESS table cut down to in-frame rearrangements. Part of the clones is not present; checked against another copy, under half of the missing clones reflect an unresolved V gene, and the others are unexplained. The D gene and trimming were derived from the DNA, and the V and J assignments and clone size from that table. This sample comprises 150,000 to 200,000 clones, about four fifths of them detected only once. Roughly 8% of the sample comes from the top ten.

The clonotype originates from a woman aged 60-70 years with COVID-19, enrolled during active disease. Material: peripheral blood. The V and J genes are TRBV10-3 and TRBJ1-2; the junction holds 8 bases that match TRBD1. The DNA sequence reads TGTGCCATCAGTGAGGGACAGGGACATGGCTACACCTTC. Translated, it reads CAISEGQGHGYTF.